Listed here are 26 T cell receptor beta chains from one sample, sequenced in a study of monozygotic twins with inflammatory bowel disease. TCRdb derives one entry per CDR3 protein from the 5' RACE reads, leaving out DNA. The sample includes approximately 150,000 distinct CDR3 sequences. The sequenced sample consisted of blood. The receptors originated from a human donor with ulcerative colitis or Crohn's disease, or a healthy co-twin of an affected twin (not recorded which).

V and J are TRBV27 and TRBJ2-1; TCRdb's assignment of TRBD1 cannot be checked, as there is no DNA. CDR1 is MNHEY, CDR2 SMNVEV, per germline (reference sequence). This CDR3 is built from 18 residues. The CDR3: CASSLPCFSADSYNEQFF.

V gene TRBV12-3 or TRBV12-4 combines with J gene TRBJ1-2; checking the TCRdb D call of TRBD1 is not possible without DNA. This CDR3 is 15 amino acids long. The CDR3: CASSSQGVRGSGYTF.

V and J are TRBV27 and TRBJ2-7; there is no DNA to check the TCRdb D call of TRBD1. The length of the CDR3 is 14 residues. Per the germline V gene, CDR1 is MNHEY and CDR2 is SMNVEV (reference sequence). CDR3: CASRPDRGDYEQYF.

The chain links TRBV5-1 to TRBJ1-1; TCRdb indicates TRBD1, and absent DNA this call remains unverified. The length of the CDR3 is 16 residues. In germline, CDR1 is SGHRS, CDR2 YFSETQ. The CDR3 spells CASSPDGGGPNTEAFF.

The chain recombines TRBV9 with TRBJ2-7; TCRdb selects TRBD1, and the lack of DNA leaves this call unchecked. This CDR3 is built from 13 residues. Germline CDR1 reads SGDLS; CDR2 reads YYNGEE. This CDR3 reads CASSATDRGREYF.

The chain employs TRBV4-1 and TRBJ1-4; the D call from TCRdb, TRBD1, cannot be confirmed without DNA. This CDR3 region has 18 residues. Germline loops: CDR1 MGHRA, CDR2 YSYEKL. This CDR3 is CASSQRYWGQTTNEKLFF.

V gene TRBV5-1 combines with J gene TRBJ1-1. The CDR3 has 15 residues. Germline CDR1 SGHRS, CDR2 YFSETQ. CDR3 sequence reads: CASSNGGTRSTEAFF.

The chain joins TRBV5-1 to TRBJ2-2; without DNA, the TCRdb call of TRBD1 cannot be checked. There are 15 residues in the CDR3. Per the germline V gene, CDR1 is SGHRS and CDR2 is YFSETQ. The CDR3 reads CASSLGRSGTGELFF. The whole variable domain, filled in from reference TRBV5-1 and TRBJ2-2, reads KAGVTQTPRYLIKTRGQQVTLSCSPISGHRSVSWYQQTPGQGLQFLFEYFSETQRNKGNFPGRFSGRQFSNSRSEMNVSTLELGDSALYLCASSLGRSGTGELFFGEGSRLTVL.

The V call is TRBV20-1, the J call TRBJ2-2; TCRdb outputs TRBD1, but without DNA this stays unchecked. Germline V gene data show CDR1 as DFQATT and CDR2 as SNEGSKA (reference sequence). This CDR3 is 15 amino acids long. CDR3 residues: CSARARTGYTGELFF.

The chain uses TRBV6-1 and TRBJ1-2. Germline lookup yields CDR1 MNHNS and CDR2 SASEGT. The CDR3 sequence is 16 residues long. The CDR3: CASSAYLADSALGYTF.

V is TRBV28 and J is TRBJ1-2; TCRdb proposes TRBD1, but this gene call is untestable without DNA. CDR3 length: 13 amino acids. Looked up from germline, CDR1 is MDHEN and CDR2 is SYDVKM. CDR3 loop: CASRTRQSYGYTF.

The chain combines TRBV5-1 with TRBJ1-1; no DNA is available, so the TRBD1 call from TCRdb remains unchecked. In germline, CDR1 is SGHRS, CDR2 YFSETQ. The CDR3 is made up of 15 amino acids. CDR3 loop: CASSLVSGPNTEAFF.

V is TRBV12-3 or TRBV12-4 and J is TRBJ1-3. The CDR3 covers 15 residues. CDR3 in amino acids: CASRTGGRSGNTIYF.

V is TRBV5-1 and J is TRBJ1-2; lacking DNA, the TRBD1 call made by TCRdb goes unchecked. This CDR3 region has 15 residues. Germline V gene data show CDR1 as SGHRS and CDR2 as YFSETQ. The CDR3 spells CASSLAQGAAEGYTF. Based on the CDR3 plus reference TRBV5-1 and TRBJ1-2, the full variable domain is KAGVTQTPRYLIKTRGQQVTLSCSPISGHRSVSWYQQTPGQGLQFLFEYFSETQRNKGNFPGRFSGRQFSNSRSEMNVSTLELGDSALYLCASSLAQGAAEGYTFGSGTRLTVV.

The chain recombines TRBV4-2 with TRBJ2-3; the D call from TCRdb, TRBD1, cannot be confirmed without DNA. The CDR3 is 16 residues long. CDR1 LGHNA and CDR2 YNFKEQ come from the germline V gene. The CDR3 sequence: CASSQGGQGETDTQYF.

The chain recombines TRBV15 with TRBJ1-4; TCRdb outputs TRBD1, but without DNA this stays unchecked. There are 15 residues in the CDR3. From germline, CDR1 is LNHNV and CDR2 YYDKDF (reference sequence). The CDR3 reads CATSRDRGTNEKLFF.

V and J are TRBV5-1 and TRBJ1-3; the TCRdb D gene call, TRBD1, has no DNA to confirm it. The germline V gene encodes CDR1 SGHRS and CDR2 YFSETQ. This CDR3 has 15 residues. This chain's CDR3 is CASSSTGMSGNTIYF.

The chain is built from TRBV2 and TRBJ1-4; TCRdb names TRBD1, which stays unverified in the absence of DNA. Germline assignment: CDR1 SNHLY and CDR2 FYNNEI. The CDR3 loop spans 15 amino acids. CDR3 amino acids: CASSEAEAGYEKLFF.

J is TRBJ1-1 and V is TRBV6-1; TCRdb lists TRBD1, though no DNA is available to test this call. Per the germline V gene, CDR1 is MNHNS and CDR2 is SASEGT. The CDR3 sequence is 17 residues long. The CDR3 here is CASSPLLGTRRGTEAFF.

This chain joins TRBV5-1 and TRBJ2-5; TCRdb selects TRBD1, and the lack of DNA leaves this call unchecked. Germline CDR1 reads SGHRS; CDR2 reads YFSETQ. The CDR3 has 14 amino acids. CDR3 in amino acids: CASSLGQGLETQYF.

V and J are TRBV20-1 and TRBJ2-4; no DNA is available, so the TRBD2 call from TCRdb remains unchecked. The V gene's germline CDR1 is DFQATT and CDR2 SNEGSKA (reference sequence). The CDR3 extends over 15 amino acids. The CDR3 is CSARPVEGAKNIQYF.

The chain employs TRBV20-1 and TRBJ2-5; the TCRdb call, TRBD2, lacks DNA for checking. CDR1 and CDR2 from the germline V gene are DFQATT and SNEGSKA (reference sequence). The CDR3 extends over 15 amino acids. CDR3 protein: CSARDGGGAKETQYF.

CDR3 in amino acids: CASSQEDLAGGADTQYF. This chain connects TRBV3-1 to TRBJ2-3; as DNA is missing, the TRBD2 call by TCRdb cannot be tested. This CDR3 has 17 residues. Germline V gene data show CDR1 as LGHDT and CDR2 as YNNKEL (reference sequence).

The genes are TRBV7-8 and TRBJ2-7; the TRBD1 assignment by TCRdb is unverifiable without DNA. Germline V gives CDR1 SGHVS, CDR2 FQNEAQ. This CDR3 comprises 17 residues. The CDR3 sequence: CASSLVLARGYSYEQYF.

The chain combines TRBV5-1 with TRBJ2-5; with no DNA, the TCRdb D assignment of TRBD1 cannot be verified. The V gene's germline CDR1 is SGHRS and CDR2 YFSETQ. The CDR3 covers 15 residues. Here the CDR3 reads CASSPQPDTSWTQYF.

The CDR3 spells CASSHATSASNTGELFF. The chain recombines TRBV6-2 or TRBV6-3 with TRBJ2-2; as DNA is missing, the TRBD1 call by TCRdb cannot be tested. The CDR3 is 17 amino acids. Germline CDR1 and CDR2: MNHEY and SVGEGT.